Each of the 24 T cell receptor beta chains below was sequenced from the same sample in a study of response to subunit inactivated influenza vaccine. A single record per CDR3 protein comes from TCRdb applying MiXCR to the RT-PCR reads. The sample gives roughly 650,000 distinct CDR3 sequences, approximately 15% of which show up once; 6% to 9.5% is in the top ten. Sequenced here: PBMCs from blood, sampled around 14 days before vaccination. Every receptor here comes from a man over 45 who received an inactivated influenza vaccine.

This clonotype appeared many times. The V and J genes are TRBV6-5 and TRBJ1-1, with TRBD1 matching over 11 bases. The CDR3 contains 15 residues. Germline V CDR1 and CDR2: MNHEY, SVGAGI. Trimming took 3 bases from V and 4 from J; bases not matched to a gene: 4. This chain's CDR3 is CASSYSGTGGTEAFF. CDR3 sequence (DNA): TGTGCCAGCAGTTATTCCGGGACAGGGGGCACTGAAGCTTTCTTT.

This clonotype has only a few counts. The CDR3 DNA sequence: TGTGCCAGCAGCCAAGATCGTCTAGGGAACACTGAAGCTTTCTTT. Translation gives CASSQDRLGNTEAFF. This chain links TRBV4-2 with TRBJ1-1; unclear D gene. The CDR3 loop spans 15 amino acids. Trimming removed 0 bases at V and 1 base at J, with 9 bases between. Germline-derived CDR1 and CDR2 are LGHNA and YNFKEQ.

The chain carries TRBV3-1 and TRBJ2-7; D is unclear. CDR1 LGHDT and CDR2 YNNKEL come from the germline V gene (reference sequence). V gave up 0 bases and J gave up 5 bases, with 8 bases separating them. This CDR3 is built from 13 residues. The CDR3 protein is CASSQDRPNEQYF. The CDR3 DNA sequence: TGTGCCAGCAGCCAAGATAGGCCAAACGAGCAGTACTTC.

This clonotype was picked up a small number of times. The CDR3 is CSAKTRPGVETQYF. The CDR3, as DNA: TGCAGTGCCAAAACAAGGCCAGGCGTAGAGACCCAGTACTTC. The chain has TRBV20-1 and TRBJ2-5; the D is unclear. V gave up 6 bases and J gave up 4 bases, with 18 bases separating them. Germline V lookup: CDR1 DFQATT, CDR2 SNEGSKA (reference sequence). CDR3 size: 14 residues.

The chain employs TRBV5-1 and TRBJ2-1; TRBD2 aligns across 8 bases. CDR1 is SGHRS and CDR2 is YFSETQ in the germline V gene. V lost 0 bases and J lost 6; bases outside the gene matches: 8. The CDR3 covers 16 residues. Here the CDR3 DNA reads TGCGCCAGCAGCTTGGCCGGGACTAGTGCCTCCAATGAGCAGTTCTTC. Its protein is CASSLAGTSASNEQFF.

This clonotype was counted ten times or more. The chain employs TRBV3-1 and TRBJ1-4, with D unresolved. Germline V lookup: CDR1 LGHDT, CDR2 YNNKEL (reference sequence). This CDR3 is built from 16 residues. V lost 0 bases and J 6 bases, leaving 14 bases between the germline ends. The chain's CDR3 is CASSQDSGSRDEKLFF. In DNA form, the CDR3 reads TGTGCCAGCAGCCAAGACAGTGGGAGTAGGGATGAAAAACTGTTTTTT.

This clonotype appeared many times. This chain joins TRBV6-5 and TRBJ1-4, with D unresolved. CDR3 length equals 16 residues. The V gene's germline CDR1 is MNHEY and CDR2 SVGAGI. V dropped 4 bases and J dropped 0 bases, with 12 bases sitting between them. CDR3 loop: CASSSGLVTTNEKLFF. The CDR3 nucleotides are TGTGCCAGCAGTTCCGGACTCGTTACAACTAATGAAAAACTGTTTTTT.

This clonotype was seen ten or more times. V usage is TRBV11-2 and J usage is TRBJ1-6; no firm D call. V was pared by 0 bases and J by 9 bases, with 6 bases between. The CDR3 sequence is 13 residues long. Germline V lookup: CDR1 SGHAT, CDR2 FQNNGV. The DNA of the CDR3 is TGTGCCAGCAGCTTAGAAAGGACTTCACCCCTCCACTTT. This sequence encodes CASSLERTSPLHF.

This clonotype came up a few times. This chain links TRBV25-1 with TRBJ2-5, with TRBD2 matching over 9 bases. J gave up 2 bases and V 6 bases, and 10 bases lay outside the gene matches. This CDR3 comprises 16 residues. CDR1 and CDR2 from the germline V gene are MGHDK and SYGVNS. The CDR3 region is CASSEPGLAAQETQYF. The CDR3 DNA follows: TGTGCCAGCAGCGAACCGGGACTAGCAGCTCAAGAGACCCAGTACTTC.

The V and J genes are TRBV18 and TRBJ1-1; 10 positions agree with TRBD1. The CDR3 runs 15 residues. Germline assignment: CDR1 KGHSH and CDR2 LQKENI. With 5 bases clipped from V and 0 bases from J, the junction kept 3 bases outside the gene matches. CDR3 residues: CASSAGTGVNTEAFF. The CDR3 nucleotides read TGTGCCAGCTCAGCTGGGACAGGGGTGAACACTGAAGCTTTCTTT.

The rearrangement links TRBV27 to TRBJ2-5; D is perhaps TRBD1 (6 bases). Germline values: CDR1 MNHEY, CDR2 SMNVEV (reference sequence). The CDR3 has 14 amino acids. Trimming took off 2 bases at V and 5 bases at J, with 12 bases between the two ends. The CDR3 coding sequence is TGTGCCAGCAGTTTAATATTTAGGGGGGAGACCCAGTACTTC. Residues: CASSLIFRGETQYF.

The genes are TRBV2 and TRBJ2-2; D unresolved. The germline V gene encodes CDR1 SNHLY and CDR2 FYNNEI. Trimming took 2 bases from V and 7 from J, leaving 11 bases between them. CDR3 size: 14 residues. Here the CDR3 DNA reads TGTGCCAGCAGTGAATCAAGTGTCGGCGGGGAGCTGTTTTTT. Encoded protein: CASSESSVGGELFF.

This clonotype was observed a handful of times. This chain links TRBV7-2 with TRBJ2-5; 15 bases align to TRBD2. The germline V gene has CDR1 SGHTA and CDR2 FQGNSA. The CDR3 has 16 residues. V was pared by 5 bases and J by 2 bases, with 3 bases of the junction left unmatched. CDR3 protein: CASSTGLAGGQETQYF. In nucleotides, the CDR3 is TGTGCCAGCAGCACGGGACTAGCGGGGGGTCAAGAGACCCAGTACTTC.

The chain combines TRBV4-3 with TRBJ1-2; 10 bases map to TRBD1. CDR3 length: 17 residues. After removal of 0 bases from V and 4 bases from J, the junction contained 8 bases not matched to a gene. Germline CDR1 reads LGHNA; CDR2 reads YSLEER. The DNA for the CDR3 is TGCGCCAGCAGCCAAGAAGCGACAGGGGGCTTTAGCTATGGCTACACCTTC. Translating gives CASSQEATGGFSYGYTF.

The rearrangement links TRBV20-1 to TRBJ2-2, with TRBD2 identical over 7 bases. The CDR3 runs to 14 residues. The J segment lost 1 base and the V segment lost 4 bases, leaving 3 bases of the junction unmatched. Germline-derived CDR1 and CDR2 are DFQATT and SNEGSKA (reference sequence). CDR3 sequence (DNA): TGCAGTGCTATGGGACTAATGAACACCGGGGAGCTGTTTTTT. This codes for CSAMGLMNTGELFF.

This clonotype was seen repeatedly, ten times or more. The rearrangement links TRBV28 to TRBJ2-5, with 7 bases matching TRBD1. This CDR3 has 13 amino acids. Losses at the gene ends were 8 bases for V and 4 bases for J; bases not matched to a gene: 7. CDR1 and CDR2 (germline): MDHEN, SYDVKM. The CDR3 region has the DNA TGTGCCAGCTTACCCGGGACAGCAGAGACCCAGTACTTC. Amino acids: CASLPGTAETQYF.

This clonotype was counted between two and nine times. The chain couples TRBV20-1 to TRBJ2-7; 7 positions match TRBD2. Germline V gene lookup returns CDR1 DFQATT and CDR2 SNEGSKA (reference sequence). Unmatched junction bases numbered 5, after V lost 6 bases and J lost 3 bases. CDR3 length equals 12 residues. CDR3 residues: CSARDYYYEQYF. CDR3 sequence (DNA): TGCAGTGCCAGGGACTATTACTACGAGCAGTACTTC.

The V call is TRBV7-9, the J call TRBJ2-1, with D possibly called TRBD1 or TRBD2 (5 bases each). Deletions cut 0 bases from V and 8 bases from J, with 20 bases between. Germline CDR1 reads SEHNR; CDR2 reads FQNEAQ (reference sequence). The CDR3 covers 17 residues. CDR3 region: CASSLAWGWNNKYEQFF. DNA of the CDR3: TGTGCCAGCAGCTTAGCGTGGGGGTGGAACAATAAGTATGAGCAGTTCTTC.

The table lists this clonotype with a few counts. This rearrangement joins TRBV15 to TRBJ2-5; D gene uncertain. CDR1 is LNHNV and CDR2 is YYDKDF in the germline V gene (reference sequence). The CDR3 extends over 15 amino acids. V was trimmed by 8 bases and J by 4 bases, leaving 20 bases between them. The CDR3 spells CATRPPTALRETQYF. DNA for the CDR3: TGTGCCACCCGTCCTCCAACAGCGTTACGAGAGACCCAGTACTTC.

The rearrangement joins TRBV29-1 to TRBJ1-1, with 10 bases aligning to TRBD1. The CDR3 loop spans 15 amino acids. J gave up 4 bases and V 8 bases, and 13 bases lay outside the gene matches. The germline V gene has CDR1 SQVTM and CDR2 ANQGSEA. The CDR3 DNA follows: TGCAGCACAGAACCGGGACAGGGGCTAAGCACTGAAGCTTTCTTT. Residues: CSTEPGQGLSTEAFF.

The V and J genes are TRBV10-3 and TRBJ1-5; 7 bases are a match to TRBD1. This CDR3 contains 14 residues. Germline values: CDR1 ENHRY, CDR2 SYGVKD. V lost 6 bases and J lost 7; bases outside the gene matches: 9. The CDR3 DNA sequence: TGTGCCATCAGCCCCGACAGGGCGTCCCAGCCCCAGCATTTT. This gives the protein CAISPDRASQPQHF.

The chain has TRBV6-5 and TRBJ2-6; 9 bases agree with TRBD2. Germline V lookup: CDR1 MNHEY, CDR2 SVGAGI. V dropped 0 bases and J dropped 2; count of bases not matched to a gene: 5. The CDR3 extends over 18 amino acids. This CDR3 reads CASSYSAGGLPGANVLTF. For the CDR3, the DNA is TGTGCCAGCAGTTACTCTGCGGGAGGGCTACCTGGGGCCAACGTCCTGACTTTC.

This clonotype showed up just a few times. V usage is TRBV19 and J usage is TRBJ1-1, with a weak D call TRBD1 (6 bases). Germline CDR1 LNHDA, CDR2 SQIVND (reference sequence). V was shortened by 6 bases and J by 1 base, with 12 bases between the two germline ends. CDR3 size: 14 residues. The CDR3 DNA reads as TGTGCCAGTAGGTCTGGGGGGCAGAACACTGAAGCTTTCTTT. Its protein is CASRSGGQNTEAFF.

This clonotype has more than one count but fewer than ten. The chain links TRBV29-1 to TRBJ1-1; D perhaps matches TRBD1 (5 bases). Per germline, CDR1 SQVTM and CDR2 ANQGSEA. V was pared by 5 bases and J by 2 bases, with 9 bases between. The CDR3 has 12 amino acids. This CDR3 reads CSVRDLNTEAFF. The CDR3 DNA follows: TGCAGCGTTCGGGACTTAAACACTGAAGCTTTCTTT.